This T cell receptor (beta chain) was found in a study of CD8+ T cells in alopecia areata. Notes on the study in general: Mice showed TCR sharing more clearly than patients did, possibly owing to HLA. Lesional scalp, notably in alopecia totalis/universalis, had clonality above that of normal scalp. Scalp sample sequencing also detects resident alphabeta T cells of normal skin.

Sequencing relied on a cDNA template that was reverse transcribed from extracted RNA. The data were produced by immunoSEQ multiplex PCR, yet TCRdb's version contains in-frame clones alone and is incomplete. This table holds about 200,000 clones, roughly 56% found once. As concerns this clone: Its antigen is currently unknown.

Both CD4+ and CD8+ T cells were separated by sorting PBMCs. Germline V gene sequence: CDR1 SGHNT, CDR2 YYREEE (reference sequence). The CDR3 has 15 amino acids. Trimming took off 2 bases at V and 3 bases at J, with 14 bases between the two ends. Sequenced: CD8+ T cells sorted from blood. The chain links TRBV5-4 to TRBJ1-2, with D possibly matching TRBD1 (6 bases). The TCR sequence derives from a human donor in good health. This CDR3 reads CASSFMGGADYGYTF. The CDR3, as DNA: TGTGCCAGCAGCTTTATGGGGGGCGCGGACTATGGCTACACCTTC.